This T cell receptor (beta chain) was recorded in a study of blood T cell repertoires in COVID-19. The overall study: PBMCs, B-cell-depleted T cells, or T cells were the source of the cDNA or gDNA that made up the material.

This CDR3 comprises 15 residues. Germline values: CDR1 SGHNT, CDR2 YYREEE (reference sequence). The ends were cut back, 0 bases at V and 6 bases at J, with 10 bases in the middle. Authors' data handling: Reference gene primer amplification gave nucleated cell count estimates. The table came from immunoSEQ multiplex PCR; TCRdb's copy has only in-frame clones and leaves some out. The V and J calls and the clone size are those of that table, but D and trimming were determined from the DNA. The table has some 120,000 clones, 70% to 90% seen once. The sequencing input was peripheral blood. This sequence was found in a woman between 45 and 60 years old with acute or convalescent COVID-19. V usage is TRBV5-4 and J usage is TRBJ1-6, with D perhaps matching TRBD1 (6 bases). The chain's CDR3 is CASSLGTGTNSPLHF. For the CDR3, the DNA is TGTGCCAGCAGCTTGGGAACAGGGACTAATTCACCCCTCCACTTT. The variable domain in full, completed from reference TRBV5-4 and TRBJ1-6, reads ETGVTQSPTHLIKTRGQQVTLRCSSQSGHNTVSWYQQALGQGPQFIFQYYREEENGRGNFPPRFSGLQFPNYSSELNVNALELDDSALYLCASSLGTGTNSPLHFGNGTRLTVT.